This paragraph covers one TCR beta chain sequence. Original analysis: Amplifying reference gene primers gave estimates of nucleated cell counts. Measured with immunoSEQ multiplex PCR; TCRdb has only the in-frame clones, and not every one. Clone size and V and J calls were adopted from that table, with D and trimming inferred from the DNA. The sample lists about 500,000 clones, around nine tenths seen once, with under 8.5% in the top ten. The data belong to a study of blood T cell repertoires in COVID-19. The wider study: Sources were T cells, B-cell-depleted T cells, or PBMCs; the material itself was cDNA or gDNA.

The ends were cut back, 5 bases at V and 4 bases at J, with 9 bases in the middle. Germline CDR1 is SNHLY and CDR2 is FYNNEI. The CDR3 is 13 residues long. Seattle participants joined during active infection and were tracked over time. This receptor was identified in a woman between 50 and 59 years old with COVID-19, enrolled during active disease. V is TRBV2 and J is TRBJ1-5; unclear D gene. Sequencing input: peripheral blood. For the CDR3, the DNA is TGTGCCAGCAGTCTTTACTTGAATCAGCCCCAGCATTTT. Amino acid sequence: CASSLYLNQPQHF.